This T cell receptor (beta chain) is from a study of blood T cells in healthy people across ages. The V and J ends lost 2 bases and 5 bases respectively, with 7 bases between them. This CDR3 has 13 amino acids. CDR1 and CDR2 (germline): SGHTA, FQGNSA. This clonotype came up many times. Alongside a J-beta primer mix, a sample-barcoded 5' primer served in a second PCR lasting about 7 to 12 cycles. Each CDR3 protein is one row after TCRdb ran MiXCR on the 5' RACE reads. The sample yields 1.5 million to 1.8 million distinct CDR3 sequences, roughly 43% seen once. The study recruited healthy Caucasian donors from Russia who were aged about 6 to 90.

The receptor was derived from a woman aged 18-29 years in good health. Sequences were obtained from blood. The chain uses TRBV7-2 and TRBJ2-4; D unclear. This chain's CDR3 is CASSLSAENIQYF. The CDR3, as DNA: TGTGCCAGCAGCTTAAGCGCAGAAAACATTCAGTACTTC.